The entry that follows covers one T cell receptor beta chain sequence. TCRdb keeps only in-frame clones here, not all; method: immunoSEQ multiplex PCR. The table lists roughly 20,000 clones, roughly 80% of them singletons. The data were obtained in a study of control samples from healthy donors and cancer patients. Germline assignment: CDR1 WSHSY and CDR2 SAAADI. After removal of 1 base from V and 1 base from J, the junction contained 10 bases not matched to a gene. CDR3 size: 19 residues. The receptor was derived from a man older than 75 with head and neck cancer. The chain recombines TRBV10-2 with TRBJ1-1; 12 bases fit TRBD1. Input material: PBMCs. The CDR3 is CASSELRDRGHEGNTEAFF. The CDR3 bases are TGCGCCAGCAGTGAGTTGAGGGACAGGGGGCACGAGGGGAACACTGAAGCTTTCTTT.